Sequencing of this TCR beta chain was carried out in a study of blood T cell repertoires in COVID-19. Authors' data handling: Reference gene primer amplification gave estimated nucleated cell counts. The data were produced by immunoSEQ multiplex PCR, yet TCRdb's version contains in-frame clones alone and is incomplete. V and J calls and clone size are as listed in that table; D and trimming were resolved from the DNA. Found here are over 90,000 clones, 70% to 80% of them singletons; the top ten hold approximately 9.9%. The CDR3 runs 15 residues. CDR1 and CDR2 from the germline V gene are DFQATT and SNEGSKA (reference sequence). V was pared by 3 bases and J by 7 bases, with 19 bases between.

Material: peripheral blood. The V call is TRBV20-1, the J call TRBJ2-1, with TRBD2 as a possible D gene (5 bases). The clonotype comes from a man aged 60-69 years with active or convalescent COVID-19. The CDR3 nucleotides are TGCAGTGCTAGTCGCACAGCGGATTGGGAGAATGAGCAGTTCTTC. It codes for CSASRTADWENEQFF.